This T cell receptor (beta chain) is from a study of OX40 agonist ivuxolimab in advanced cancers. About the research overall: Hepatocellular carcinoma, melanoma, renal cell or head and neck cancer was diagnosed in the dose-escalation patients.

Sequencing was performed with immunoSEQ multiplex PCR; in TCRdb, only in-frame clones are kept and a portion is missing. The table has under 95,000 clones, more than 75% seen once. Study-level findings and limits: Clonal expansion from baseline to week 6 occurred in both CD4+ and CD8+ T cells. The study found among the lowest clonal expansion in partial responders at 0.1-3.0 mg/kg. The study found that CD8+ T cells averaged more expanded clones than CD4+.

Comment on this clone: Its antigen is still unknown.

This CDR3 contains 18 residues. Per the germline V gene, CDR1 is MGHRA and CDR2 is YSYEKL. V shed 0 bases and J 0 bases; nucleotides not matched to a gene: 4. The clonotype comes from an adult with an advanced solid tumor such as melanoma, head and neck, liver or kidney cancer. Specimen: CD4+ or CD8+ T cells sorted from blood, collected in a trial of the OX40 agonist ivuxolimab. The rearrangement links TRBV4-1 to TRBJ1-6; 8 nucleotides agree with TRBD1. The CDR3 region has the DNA TGCGCCAGCAGCCAAGAGGACAGGGCTAGCTCCTATAATTCACCCCTCCACTTT. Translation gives CASSQEDRASSYNSPLHF.